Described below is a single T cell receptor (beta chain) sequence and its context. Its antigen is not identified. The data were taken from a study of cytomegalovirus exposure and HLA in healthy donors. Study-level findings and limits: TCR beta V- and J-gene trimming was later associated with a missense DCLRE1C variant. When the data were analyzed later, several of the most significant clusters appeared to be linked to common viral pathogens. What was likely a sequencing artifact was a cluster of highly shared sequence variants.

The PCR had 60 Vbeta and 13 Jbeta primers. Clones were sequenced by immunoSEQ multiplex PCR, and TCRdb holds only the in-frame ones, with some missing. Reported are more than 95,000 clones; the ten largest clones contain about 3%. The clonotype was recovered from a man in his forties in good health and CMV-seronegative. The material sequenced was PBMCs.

The DNA for the CDR3 is TGTGCCAGCAGCAATGGGACTACGGCCACAGATACGCAGTATTTT. It is translated as CASSNGTTATDTQYF. The gene calls are TRBV7-2 and TRBJ2-3, with 7 bases aligning to TRBD2. CDR1 is SGHTA and CDR2 is FQGNSA in the germline V gene. V dropped 5 bases and J dropped 2; count of bases not matched to a gene: 7. This CDR3 is built from 15 residues.